This T cell receptor (beta chain) was sequenced for a study of blood T cell repertoires in COVID-19. The germline V gene has CDR1 GTSNPN and CDR2 SVGIG (reference sequence). The CDR3 has 13 residues. V lost 2 bases and J lost 7; bases outside the gene matches: 2. Libraries were prepared by immunoSEQ multiplex PCR; TCRdb keeps only in-frame clonotypes and omits some of them. Found here are around 280,000 clones, about nine tenths of them singletons; the top ten hold roughly 10%. The chain uses TRBV30 and TRBJ1-5; 10 bases line up with TRBD1. This clonotype was obtained from a woman younger than 45 with COVID-19, enrolled during active disease. Sequenced input: peripheral blood. The CDR3 DNA reads TGTGCCTGGAGTCGGACAGGGGGACAGCCCCAGCATTTT. This translates into CAWSRTGGQPQHF.